The entry below gives a single TCR beta chain sequence along with its context. The germline V gene encodes CDR1 KGHSH and CDR2 LQKENI. This CDR3 comprises 12 residues. Trimming took off 10 bases at V and 9 bases at J, with 16 bases between the two ends. Clones were read by immunoSEQ multiplex PCR, and TCRdb kept only the in-frame ones, dropping some. The table includes approximately 110,000 clones, around 89% detected once. The data stem from a study of T cell responses to AZD1222 COVID-19 vaccine. Study background: Pooling covered second doses at about 4 or about 12 weeks.

The sequences come from peripheral blood, collected on day 0 of AZD1222 vaccination. The receptor comes from an adult in good health. This chain joins TRBV18 and TRBJ1-3; D might be TRBD1 (5 bases). CDR3 residues: CAIRGDQGTIYF. The CDR3, as DNA: TGTGCCATCCGCGGGGACCAGGGCACCATATATTTT. The whole variable domain, remainder taken from reference TRBV18 and TRBJ1-3, is NAGVMQNPRHLVRRRGQEARLRCSPMKGHSHVYWYRQLPEEGLKFMVYLQKENIIDESGMPKERFSAEFPKEGPSILRIQQVVRGDSAAYFCAIRGDQGTIYFGEGSWLTVV.